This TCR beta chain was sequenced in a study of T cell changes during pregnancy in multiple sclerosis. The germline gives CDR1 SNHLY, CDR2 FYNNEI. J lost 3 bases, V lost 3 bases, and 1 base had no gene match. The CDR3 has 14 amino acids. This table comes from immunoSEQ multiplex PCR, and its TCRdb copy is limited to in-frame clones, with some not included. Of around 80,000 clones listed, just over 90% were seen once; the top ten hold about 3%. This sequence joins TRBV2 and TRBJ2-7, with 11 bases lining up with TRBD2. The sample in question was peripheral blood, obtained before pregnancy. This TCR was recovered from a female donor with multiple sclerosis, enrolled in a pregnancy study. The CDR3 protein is CASSETSGNYEQYF. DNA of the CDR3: TGTGCCAGCAGTGAGACTAGCGGGAACTACGAGCAGTACTTC.